These 32 T cell receptor beta chains were all obtained from the same sample, sequenced in a study of T cells in localized non-small cell lung cancer. Method: immunoSEQ multiplex PCR; TCRdb's copy keeps in-frame clones and lacks some. The repertoire holds more than 20,000 clones, with 75% to 90% as singletons. Sample: peripheral blood, taken before any cancer treatment. All receptors come from a female donor over 55 with stage I lung adenocarcinoma.

The V and J genes are TRBV14 and TRBJ1-2, with TRBD1 matching over 7 bases. Trimming took 1 base from V and 8 from J; bases not matched to a gene: 10. The CDR3 has 15 residues. Germline V CDR1 and CDR2: SGHDN, FVKESK. The CDR3 sequence is CASSQVVGGGGGYTF. The CDR3 nucleotides are TGTGCCAGCAGCCAAGTGGTAGGGGGCGGCGGAGGCTACACCTTC.

This clone was detected only once. The chain uses TRBV14 and TRBJ2-2; tentative D call: TRBD2 (6 bases). V gave up 2 bases and J gave up 1 base, with 17 bases separating them. There are 18 residues in the CDR3. CDR1 is SGHDN, CDR2 FVKESK, per germline. This chain's CDR3 is CASSQPRGWNVNTGELFF. In nucleotides, the CDR3 is TGTGCCAGCAGCCAACCCCGGGGGTGGAATGTGAACACCGGGGAGCTGTTTTTT.

J is TRBJ2-1 and V is TRBV28, with D perhaps TRBD1 (6 bases). The CDR3 covers 13 residues. The germline CDR1 and CDR2 sequences are MDHEN and SYDVKM. V was pared by 5 bases and J by 8 bases, with 13 bases between. The chain's CDR3 is CASSLTGNHEQFF. CDR3 nucleotide sequence: TGTGCCAGCAGTCTCACAGGGAACCATGAGCAGTTCTTC.

The chain recombines TRBV9 with TRBJ2-3; 10 positions match TRBD2. The ends lost 4 bases at V and 6 bases at J; junction bases unmatched: 5. Germline loops: CDR1 SGDLS, CDR2 YYNGEE. The CDR3 is made up of 14 amino acids. For the CDR3, the DNA is TGTGCCAGCAGCACCTCTAGCGGGAGTGATACGCAGTATTTT. Its translation: CASSTSSGSDTQYF.

The chain joins TRBV10-1 to TRBJ2-7; TRBD2 aligns across 10 bases. CDR3 length equals 15 residues. V lost 4 bases, J lost 5 bases, and 8 bases stayed unmatched. Per the germline V gene, CDR1 is WNHNN and CDR2 is SYGVQD (reference sequence). The CDR3, as DNA: TGCGCCAGCAGTGCTTATCTAGCGGGAGTCAACGAGCAGTACTTC. Protein product: CASSAYLAGVNEQYF.

This chain uses TRBV11-2 with TRBJ2-7; unclear D gene. Trimming stripped 3 bases from V and 2 bases from J, with 20 bases between. The CDR3 is made up of 17 amino acids. The germline V gene has CDR1 SGHAT and CDR2 FQNNGV. The CDR3 DNA reads TGTGCCAGCAGCTTCTTAGGCTCACCTGTCATCCCCTACGAGCAGTACTTC. It yields the protein CASSFLGSPVIPYEQYF. Based on the CDR3 plus reference TRBV11-2 and TRBJ2-7, the full variable domain is EAGVAQSPRYKIIEKRQSVAFWCNPISGHATLYWYQQILGQGPKLLIQFQNNGVVDDSQLPKDRFSAERLKGVDSTLKIQPAKLEDSAVYLCASSFLGSPVIPYEQYFGPGTRLTVT.

The V call is TRBV12-5, the J call TRBJ2-6; D possibly matches TRBD1 or TRBD2 (5 bases each). This CDR3 spans 16 amino acids. Germline V gives CDR1 LGHNT, CDR2 FRNRAP. V lost 5 bases and J 9 bases, leaving 20 bases between the germline ends. The CDR3 here is CASGPPQRGKGNVLTF. The CDR3 DNA is TGTGCTAGTGGTCCCCCCCAGAGGGGTAAAGGCAACGTCCTGACTTTC.

V gene TRBV5-4 combines with J gene TRBJ2-5; the D gene is possibly TRBD2 (5 bases). Germline V lookup: CDR1 SGHNT, CDR2 YYREEE (reference sequence). The length of the CDR3 is 13 residues. Trimming took 1 base from V and 5 from J, leaving 9 bases between them. CDR3 protein: CASSLRETETQYF. The CDR3 DNA is TGTGCCAGCAGCTTGCGGGAAACGGAGACCCAGTACTTC.

The chain joins TRBV2 to TRBJ1-4; TRBD1 matches at 7 bases. The CDR3 runs 13 residues. J gave up 8 bases and V 8 bases, and 8 bases lay outside the gene matches. Germline lookup yields CDR1 SNHLY and CDR2 FYNNEI. CDR3 protein: CASCRQGGEKLFF. CDR3 nucleotides: TGTGCCAGCTGTCGGCAGGGGGGCGAAAAACTGTTTTTT.

CDR3: CASSLQETQYF. The CDR3 region has the DNA TGTGCCAGCAGCTTACAAGAGACCCAGTACTTC. This chain connects TRBV5-8 to TRBJ2-5; D is unresolved. Germline loops: CDR1 SGHTS, CDR2 YDEGEE. Trimming removed 2 bases at V and 2 bases at J, with 1 base between. The CDR3 runs 11 residues.

This chain uses TRBV14 with TRBJ2-5; 15 bases are a match to TRBD2. Germline-derived CDR1 and CDR2 are SGHDN and FVKESK. This CDR3 region has 20 residues. V lost 1 base and J lost 0; bases outside the gene matches: 9. The CDR3 spells CASSQGPGLAGGAYQETQYF. The CDR3 DNA is TGTGCCAGCAGCCAAGGTCCGGGACTAGCGGGGGGAGCGTACCAAGAGACCCAGTACTTC.

The V and J genes are TRBV7-9 and TRBJ1-2; 7 bases agree with TRBD1. The CDR3 runs to 16 residues. Unmatched junction bases numbered 15, after V lost 6 bases and J lost 5 bases. Germline CDR1 SEHNR, CDR2 FQNEAQ (reference sequence). The DNA for the CDR3 is TGTGCCAGCAGATCTAGCACCGGGACAGATGTATATGGCTACACCTTC. Protein: CASRSSTGTDVYGYTF.

The J gene is TRBJ1-4, the V gene TRBV5-1; D gene uncertain. CDR1 is SGHRS, CDR2 YFSETQ, per germline. Trimming left V 4 bases short and J 7 bases short, with 8 bases between. The CDR3 runs to 12 residues. Written as DNA, the CDR3 is TGCGCCAGCAGCCCGGAGGGTGAAAAACTGTTTTTT. This sequence encodes CASSPEGEKLFF. Based on the CDR3 plus reference TRBV5-1 and TRBJ1-4, the full variable domain is KAGVTQTPRYLIKTRGQQVTLSCSPISGHRSVSWYQQTPGQGLQFLFEYFSETQRNKGNFPGRFSGRQFSNSRSEMNVSTLELGDSALYLCASSPEGEKLFFGSGTQLSVL.

CDR3 DNA: TGTGCCAGCAGTGAAGCTATTAATCAGCCCCAGCATTTT. It is translated as CASSEAINQPQHF. The chain carries TRBV6-1 and TRBJ1-5; no firm D call. Trimming cost V 0 bases and J 4 bases, with 4 bases left between them. This CDR3 is built from 13 residues. CDR1 MNHNS and CDR2 SASEGT come from the germline V gene.

The chain links TRBV5-1 to TRBJ2-3, with 8 bases identical to TRBD1. The V and J ends lost 0 bases and 3 bases, in that order; junction bases with no gene match: 3. In germline, CDR1 is SGHRS, CDR2 YFSETQ. This CDR3 is 15 amino acids long. The chain's CDR3 is CASSLDRGVTDTQYF. The CDR3 bases are TGCGCCAGCAGCTTGGACAGGGGGGTTACAGATACGCAGTATTTT.

This chain connects TRBV28 to TRBJ1-2, with D hard to call. Germline CDR1 MDHEN, CDR2 SYDVKM. This CDR3 contains 12 residues. The germline V and J ends were trimmed by 3 bases and 7 bases, with 9 bases remaining between them. The CDR3 here is CASSLWESGYTF. The CDR3 DNA sequence: TGTGCCAGCAGTTTGTGGGAGTCTGGCTACACCTTC.

The chain employs TRBV29-1 and TRBJ2-1; D may be TRBD1 (6 bases). The CDR3 consists of 11 residues. The germline gives CDR1 SQVTM, CDR2 ANQGSEA. With 5 bases removed from V and 8 bases from J, the gap between germline ends came to 10 bases. CDR3 sequence reads: CSVFRGYEQFF. CDR3 sequence (DNA): TGCAGCGTTTTCAGGGGTTATGAGCAGTTCTTC.

V usage is TRBV25-1 and J usage is TRBJ1-2; no definite D call. CDR1 is MGHDK, CDR2 SYGVNS, per germline. Trimming shortened V by 1 base and J by 4 bases, and 10 bases separated the two germline ends. The CDR3 consists of 14 residues. For the CDR3, the DNA is TGTGCCAGCAGTGAATCGAGGACGGTCTATGGCTACACCTTC. This translates into CASSESRTVYGYTF.

The chain carries TRBV30 and TRBJ1-2; D gene uncertain. CDR3 length: 13 residues. Germline V lookup: CDR1 GTSNPN, CDR2 SVGIG (reference sequence). V lost 0 bases and J lost 2, with 7 bases in between. The CDR3, as DNA: TGTGCCTGGAGTGTAAATTCGAACTATGGCTACACCTTC. Residues: CAWSVNSNYGYTF.

The chain carries TRBV29-1 and TRBJ1-1; weak D call: TRBD1 (6 bases). Germline V lookup: CDR1 SQVTM, CDR2 ANQGSEA. Trimming stripped 7 bases from V and 2 bases from J, with 11 bases between. There are 12 residues in the CDR3. The CDR3 loop is CSGDTINTEAFF. CDR3 nucleotides: TGCAGCGGGGACACAATTAACACTGAAGCTTTCTTT.

The table lists this clone with a count of one. This chain uses TRBV7-3 with TRBJ2-3; 9 bases map to TRBD1. J lost 2 bases, V lost 5 bases, and 5 bases had no gene match. The CDR3 consists of 15 residues. Germline V gene sequence: CDR1 SGHTA, CDR2 FQGTGA. The CDR3 protein is CASSPDRGLTDTQYF. The DNA of the CDR3 is TGTGCCAGCAGCCCGGACAGGGGTCTCACAGATACGCAGTATTTT.

This rearrangement joins TRBV19 to TRBJ1-2; D is unclear. Germline V gene data show CDR1 as LNHDA and CDR2 as SQIVND (reference sequence). The length of the CDR3 is 12 residues. Trimming shortened V by 4 bases and J by 8 bases, and 11 bases separated the two germline ends. CDR3 in amino acids: CASSTERRGYTF. The DNA for the CDR3 is TGTGCCAGTAGTACCGAGCGGAGAGGCTACACCTTC.

The chain couples TRBV28 to TRBJ1-1; no clear D. Germline lookup yields CDR1 MDHEN and CDR2 SYDVKM. The CDR3 runs 12 residues. Trimming pared 2 bases from V and 3 bases from J, leaving 4 bases between. This CDR3 is CASSLVHTEAFF. The CDR3 coding sequence is TGTGCCAGCAGTTTAGTGCACACTGAAGCTTTCTTT.

This clone was observed once. The rearrangement joins TRBV5-6 to TRBJ2-1; 13 bases are shared with TRBD2. The germline V gene has CDR1 SGHDT and CDR2 YYEEEE. V lost 6 bases, J lost 6 bases, and 6 bases stayed unmatched. The CDR3 is 15 residues long. The CDR3 here is CASTGLAGDFNEQFF. The DNA of the CDR3 is TGTGCCAGCACCGGACTAGCGGGGGATTTCAATGAGCAGTTCTTC.

The chain uses TRBV10-3 and TRBJ2-5, with D perhaps TRBD2 (7 bases). Per germline, CDR1 ENHRY and CDR2 SYGVKD. The CDR3 consists of 16 residues. V was shortened by 3 bases and J by 4 bases, with 18 bases between the two germline ends. Here the CDR3 reads CAISDPPGGLSETQYF. In DNA form, the CDR3 reads TGTGCCATCAGTGATCCCCCGGGGGGCTTATCAGAGACCCAGTACTTC.

A few counts support this clone. The chain has TRBV2 and TRBJ1-5; 7 bases are a match to TRBD1. V was clipped by 6 bases and J by 3 bases; unmatched bases: 5. The CDR3 consists of 14 residues. Per germline, CDR1 SNHLY and CDR2 FYNNEI. In DNA, the CDR3 is TGTGCCAGCAGCCCGGGACAGAACAATCAGCCCCAGCATTTT. It is translated as CASSPGQNNQPQHF.

This chain uses TRBV7-9 with TRBJ2-1; 7 bases align to TRBD2. The CDR3 has 15 amino acids. Germline trimming cut 1 base from V and 4 bases from J; bases unmatched to any gene: 4. Germline V gives CDR1 SEHNR, CDR2 FQNEAQ (reference sequence). CDR3: CASSLGAGLYNEQFF. CDR3 nucleotides: TGTGCCAGCAGCTTAGGAGCGGGACTATACAATGAGCAGTTCTTC.

V gene TRBV29-1 combines with J gene TRBJ2-1; TRBD2 agrees at 7 bases. This CDR3 contains 15 residues. J gave up 0 bases and V 3 bases, and 5 bases lay outside the gene matches. CDR1 and CDR2 from the germline V gene are SQVTM and ANQGSEA. CDR3 coding DNA: TGCAGCGTTGAGCCTTGGACTAGCTCCTACAATGAGCAGTTCTTC. The encoded protein is CSVEPWTSSYNEQFF.

The rearrangement uses TRBV5-1 and TRBJ1-2; D might be TRBD1 (5 bases). This CDR3 is 14 amino acids long. The V gene lost 0 bases and the J gene lost 2 bases, with 8 bases spanning the gap. Germline V gives CDR1 SGHRS, CDR2 YFSETQ. The DNA for the CDR3 is TGCGCCAGCAGCTTGGAGGGACGAAACTATGGCTACACCTTC. This sequence encodes CASSLEGRNYGYTF.

The chain employs TRBV25-1 and TRBJ1-1; D remains unclear. V was cut by 2 bases and J by 4 bases, with 5 bases left in between. Germline V gives CDR1 MGHDK, CDR2 SYGVNS. The CDR3 spans 12 residues. CDR3 sequence reads: CASSEKPTEAFF. The CDR3 DNA reads as TGTGCCAGCAGTGAAAAGCCCACTGAAGCTTTCTTT. The full variable domain, its missing parts supplied by reference TRBV25-1 and TRBJ1-1, is EADIYQTPRYLVIGTGKKITLECSQTMGHDKMYWYQQDPGMELHLIHYSYGVNSTEKGDLSSESTVSRIRTEHFPLTLESARPSHTSQYLCASSEKPTEAFFGQGTRLTVV.

This chain links TRBV7-3 with TRBJ1-6, with a weak D call TRBD1 (6 bases). The V and J ends lost 3 bases and 7 bases respectively, with 7 bases between them. This CDR3 is built from 13 residues. CDR1 is SGHTA and CDR2 is FQGTGA in the germline V gene. CDR3 loop: CASSFQGNSPLHF. The CDR3 nucleotides read TGTGCCAGCAGCTTCCAGGGGAATTCACCCCTCCACTTT.

This clone was recorded once. The chain uses TRBV19 and TRBJ1-1, with TRBD1 identical over 8 bases. From germline, CDR1 is LNHDA and CDR2 SQIVND (reference sequence). The CDR3 sequence is 14 residues long. The J segment lost 4 bases and the V segment lost 5 bases, leaving 6 bases of the junction unmatched. CDR3 nucleotide sequence: TGTGCCAGTAGTGTCCTCGGACAGGGCACTGAAGCTTTCTTT. Amino acid sequence: CASSVLGQGTEAFF.